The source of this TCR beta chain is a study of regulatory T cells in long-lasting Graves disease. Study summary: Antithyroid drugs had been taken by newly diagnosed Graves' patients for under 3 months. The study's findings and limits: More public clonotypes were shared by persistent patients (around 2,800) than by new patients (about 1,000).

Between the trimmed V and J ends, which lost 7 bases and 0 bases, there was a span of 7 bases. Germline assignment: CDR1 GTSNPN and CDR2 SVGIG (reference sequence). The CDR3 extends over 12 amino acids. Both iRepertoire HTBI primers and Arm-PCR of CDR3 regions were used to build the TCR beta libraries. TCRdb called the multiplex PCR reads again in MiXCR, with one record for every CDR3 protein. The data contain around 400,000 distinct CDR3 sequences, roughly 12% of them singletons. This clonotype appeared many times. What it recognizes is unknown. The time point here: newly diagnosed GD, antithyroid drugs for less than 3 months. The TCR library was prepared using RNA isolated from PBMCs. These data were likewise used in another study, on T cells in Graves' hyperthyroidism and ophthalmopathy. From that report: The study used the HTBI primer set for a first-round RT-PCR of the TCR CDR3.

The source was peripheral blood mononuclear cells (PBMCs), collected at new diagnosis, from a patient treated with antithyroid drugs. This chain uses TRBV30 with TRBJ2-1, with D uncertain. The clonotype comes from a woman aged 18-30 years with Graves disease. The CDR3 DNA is TGTGCCTACTCGAACTCCTACAATGAGCAGTTCTTC. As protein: CAYSNSYNEQFF.